These T cell receptor beta chains were read from a single sample in a study of spatial heterogeneity in lung cancer. In TCRdb, the 5' RACE reads were re-called with MiXCR into one record per CDR3 protein. The data show tens of thousands of distinct CDR3 sequences, over 7% seen once. The sample was PBMCs, taken at follow-up. Source of these receptors: a female donor with early-stage non-small cell lung cancer. Each CDR3 is given with its conserved first and last residue. Fields, in order: D gene, J gene, clone size, V gene, CDR3 DNA, CDR3 protein. A D gene is named only where the DNA matches it firmly. For some rows the clone size is stated as once, few or many, or as a class when expanded; others skip it.

D: .; J: TRBJ2-1; size: few; V: TRBV10-1; DNA: TGCGCCAGCAGTGAGCCCGGGCGAAGGGTTAATGAGCAGTTCTTC; CDR3: CASSEPGRRVNEQFF
D: TRBD2; J: TRBJ2-1; size: .; V: TRBV6-1; DNA: TGTGCCATCTCGGGGATAGCGGGAGGGATTACCTACAATGAGCAGTTCTTC; CDR3: CAISGIAGGITYNEQFF
D: TRBD2; J: TRBJ2-1; size: few; V: TRBV5-6; DNA: TGTGCCAGCAGCACATTAGAGCGGGAGGCCGATGAGCAGTTCTTC; CDR3: CASSTLEREADEQFF
D: .; J: TRBJ1-2; size: .; V: TRBV5-1; DNA: TGCGCCAGCAGCTTGGGGACCCCTTCGGACTATGGCTACACCTTC; CDR3: CASSLGTPSDYGYTF
D: .; J: TRBJ2-3; size: many; V: TRBV6-4; DNA: TGTGCCAGCAGTGCCTCCCCATCAGGAGATACGCAGTATTTT; CDR3: CASSASPSGDTQYF
D: .; J: TRBJ2-2; size: many; V: TRBV20-1; DNA: TGCAGTGCTAGAGATAGAAGGACCACCGGGGAGCTGTTTTTT; CDR3: CSARDRRTTGELFF
D: .; J: TRBJ2-7; size: .; V: TRBV7-2; DNA: TGTGCCAGCAGCTTATGGGGGGCGTCGTACGAGCAGTACTTC; CDR3: CASSLWGASYEQYF
D: .; J: TRBJ1-1; size: many; V: TRBV12-3/TRBV12-4; DNA: TGTGCCAGCAGGCCGGGACACTCGAACACTGAAGCTTTCTTT; CDR3: CASRPGHSNTEAFF
D: TRBD1; J: TRBJ1-2; size: few; V: TRBV29-1; DNA: TGCAGCGTGTTAGGGACAGCAAGTTATGGCTACACCTTC; CDR3: CSVLGTASYGYTF
D: .; J: TRBJ2-3; size: .; V: TRBV15; DNA: TGTGCCACCAGCAGGAACAGGGAAGATACGCAGTATTTT; CDR3: CATSRNREDTQYF
D: .; J: TRBJ2-5; size: many; V: TRBV5-1; DNA: TGCGCCAGCAGCTTCGGGGGCCCAGAGACCCAGTACTTC; CDR3: CASSFGGPETQYF
D: TRBD2; J: TRBJ2-3; size: many; V: TRBV4-2; DNA: TGTGCCAGCAGCCAGACCGGGACTAGCGGCACAGATACGCAGTATTTT; CDR3: CASSQTGTSGTDTQYF
D: TRBD1; J: TRBJ1-1; size: many; V: TRBV27; DNA: TGTGCCAGCAGTTATAATAGGGGGACAGCTGAAGCTTTCTTT; CDR3: CASSYNRGTAEAFF
D: TRBD2; J: TRBJ2-7; size: .; V: TRBV5-1; DNA: TGCGCCAGTAGGACTAGCGGAGAATACGAGCAGTACTTC; CDR3: CASRTSGEYEQYF
D: TRBD2; J: TRBJ2-3; size: .; V: TRBV12-3/TRBV12-4; DNA: TGTGCCAGCAAACAGCGGGGAAACACAGATACGCAGTATTTT; CDR3: CASKQRGNTDTQYF
D: TRBD2; J: TRBJ2-3; size: .; V: TRBV29-1; DNA: TGCAGCGGTAAAACGGGAGGGTTCACAGATACGCAGTATTTT; CDR3: CSGKTGGFTDTQYF
D: .; J: TRBJ2-3; size: .; V: TRBV3-1; DNA: TGTGCCAGCAGCCAAGGGGGAGTAGGAGATACGCAGTATTTT; CDR3: CASSQGGVGDTQYF
D: TRBD1; J: TRBJ2-5; size: many; V: TRBV12-3/TRBV12-4; DNA: TGTGCCAGCAGCCTAGGGACAGTCCAAGAGACCCAGTACTTC; CDR3: CASSLGTVQETQYF
D: TRBD1; J: TRBJ1-4; size: .; V: TRBV28; DNA: TGTGCCAGCAGTCCCGTCGGGACAGGGGGCAGTGAAAAACTGTTTTTT; CDR3: CASSPVGTGGSEKLFF
D: .; J: TRBJ2-2; size: many; V: TRBV24-1; DNA: TGTGCCACCAGTGATCCCTACAGCACCGGAGAGCTGTTTTTT; CDR3: CATSDPYSTGELFF
D: .; J: TRBJ1-2; size: many; V: TRBV5-1; DNA: TGCGCCAGCAGCGATCAAGCGCTTGGCTACACCTTC; CDR3: CASSDQALGYTF
D: .; J: TRBJ1-2; size: .; V: TRBV14; DNA: TGTGCCAGCAGCCAAAGCCCCCTCGGCGGGTATGGCTACACCTTC; CDR3: CASSQSPLGGYGYTF
D: .; J: TRBJ2-1; size: .; V: TRBV7-9; DNA: TGTGCCAGCAGCTTAAGGGCCCCCGGGTTTGGGGAGCAGTTCTTC; CDR3: CASSLRAPGFGEQFF
D: TRBD1; J: TRBJ1-2; size: many; V: TRBV3-1; DNA: TGTGCCAGCAGCCAAGTTGGGGACAGGGTAGGATATGGCTACACCTTC; CDR3: CASSQVGDRVGYGYTF
D: TRBD1; J: TRBJ2-7; size: many; V: TRBV7-3; DNA: TGTGCCAGCAGCCCGACGGGGACAGGGGCCTCCCGCGAGCAGTACTTC; CDR3: CASSPTGTGASREQYF
D: TRBD2; J: TRBJ2-1; size: many; V: TRBV12-3/TRBV12-4; DNA: TGTGCCAGCCGACTAGCGGGGTTCAATGAGCAGTTCTTC; CDR3: CASRLAGFNEQFF
D: TRBD2; J: TRBJ2-1; size: many; V: TRBV7-2; DNA: TGTGCCAGCAGCTTAGTAGCGGGAGGCGAGGATGAGCAGTTCTTC; CDR3: CASSLVAGGEDEQFF
D: .; J: TRBJ2-1; size: .; V: TRBV6-1; DNA: TGTGCCAGCAGCCCTGCGGGTATGGATGAGCAGTTCTTC; CDR3: CASSPAGMDEQFF
D: .; J: TRBJ2-1; size: few; V: TRBV29-1; DNA: TGCAGCGTTGAGGGTAGCGGTAACAATGAGCAGTTCTTC; CDR3: CSVEGSGNNEQFF
D: .; J: TRBJ1-1; size: few; V: TRBV29-1; DNA: TGCAGCGTTGCGGGGGGGTACGAAACTTTCTTT; CDR3: CSVAGGYETFF
D: .; J: TRBJ2-7; size: .; V: TRBV6-5; DNA: TGTGCCAGCAGTCCCCTGGGGGGCGTCGGTACCTACGAGCAGTACTTC; CDR3: CASSPLGGVGTYEQYF
D: .; J: TRBJ2-2; size: .; V: TRBV7-3; DNA: TGTGCCAGCAGCTCGTGGGGGACCGGGGAGCTGTTTTTT; CDR3: CASSSWGTGELFF
D: .; J: TRBJ2-1; size: .; V: TRBV6-1; DNA: TGTGTCAGCAGTGGGCGGGGAGGCTACAATGAGCAGTTCTTC; CDR3: CVSSGRGGYNEQFF
D: .; J: TRBJ1-1; size: many; V: TRBV5-1; DNA: TGCGCCAGCAGCTTAGGCCCGGACGCTGAAGCTTTCTTT; CDR3: CASSLGPDAEAFF
D: .; J: TRBJ1-3; size: few; V: TRBV28; DNA: TGTGCCAGCAGTTTAGGGGGCAGTACTGGAAACACCATATATTTT; CDR3: CASSLGGSTGNTIYF
D: .; J: TRBJ2-1; size: .; V: TRBV5-8; DNA: TGTGCCAGCAGCTCGACTGACCTCTCCTACAATGAGCAGTTCTTC; CDR3: CASSSTDLSYNEQFF
D: .; J: TRBJ1-5; size: few; V: TRBV6-5; DNA: TGTGCCAGCAATCGGCAGCCCCAGCATTTT; CDR3: CASNRQPQHF
D: TRBD2; J: TRBJ2-7; size: many; V: TRBV5-1; DNA: TGCGCCAGCAGCTCACGGGGGACTAGCGTCTACGAGCAGTACTTC; CDR3: CASSSRGTSVYEQYF
D: TRBD2; J: TRBJ2-3; size: many; V: TRBV7-8; DNA: TGTGCCAGCAGCTCTATTCCTAGCGGGAGCTCGGATACGCAGTATTTT; CDR3: CASSSIPSGSSDTQYF
D: TRBD1; J: TRBJ2-3; size: .; V: TRBV19; DNA: TGTGCCAGTAGCAGGACAGGGATCGGTTTGACAGATACGCAGTATTTT; CDR3: CASSRTGIGLTDTQYF
D: TRBD1; J: TRBJ2-1; size: many; V: TRBV15; DNA: TGTGCCACCAGCAGAGGCCGGGACAGTGACTACAATGAGCAGTTCTTC; CDR3: CATSRGRDSDYNEQFF
D: TRBD1; J: TRBJ2-3; size: many; V: TRBV29-1; DNA: TGCAGCGTCGGGACAGCCGGTATCGCAGATACGCAGTATTTT; CDR3: CSVGTAGIADTQYF
D: .; J: TRBJ1-4; size: many; V: TRBV5-1; DNA: TGCGCCAGCAGCTTGGAGGGGTCTAATGAAAAACTGTTTTTT; CDR3: CASSLEGSNEKLFF
D: .; J: TRBJ2-5; size: few; V: TRBV6-6; DNA: TGTGCCAGCAGTTACTCGAATGGAGACGAGACCCAGTACTTC; CDR3: CASSYSNGDETQYF
D: .; J: TRBJ2-3; size: many; V: TRBV10-3; DNA: TGTGCCATCAGAGGGCAATCGGGCACAGATACGCAGTATTTT; CDR3: CAIRGQSGTDTQYF
D: TRBD2; J: TRBJ2-7; size: many; V: TRBV7-8; DNA: TGTGCCAGCAGCTTAGAGGTGGCGGGAGGGCCCGGGTACGAGCAGTACTTC; CDR3: CASSLEVAGGPGYEQYF
D: .; J: TRBJ1-1; size: many; V: TRBV9; DNA: TGTGCCAGCAGCCCAGGGGCTACTGAAGCTTTCTTT; CDR3: CASSPGATEAFF